Following are 15 T cell receptor beta chains from one sample sequenced in a study of patients and donors after allogeneic stem cell transplantation. TCRdb itself ran the RT-PCR reads through MiXCR, one entry per CDR3 protein. The sample contains about 410,000 distinct CDR3 sequences, approximately 16% of which appear only once. The material sequenced was blood, either unsorted or a sorted T cell fraction (not recorded which). Receptor source: a human donor who was either an allogeneic HSCT recipient or a stem cell or donor lymphocyte infusion donor (not recorded which). It is not recorded whose cells these are; they may come from a transplant donor.

The CDR3 reads CASSQRNTIYF. CDR3 bases: TGTGCCAGCAGCCAAAGAAACACCATATATTTT. The chain joins TRBV3-1 to TRBJ1-3, with unresolved D. V dropped 2 bases and J dropped 5 bases, with 1 base sitting between them. This CDR3 has 11 residues. CDR1 and CDR2 from the germline V gene are LGHDT and YNNKEL (reference sequence).

The chain recombines TRBV5-1 with TRBJ2-1; D call uncertain. Trimming took 0 bases from V and 2 from J, leaving 9 bases between them. This CDR3 is built from 15 residues. Germline assignment: CDR1 SGHRS and CDR2 YFSETQ. CDR3 in amino acids: CASSLAAQPYNEQFF. The CDR3, as DNA: TGCGCCAGCAGCTTGGCGGCGCAACCCTACAATGAGCAGTTCTTC.

V is TRBV5-1 and J is TRBJ2-1, with 7 positions matching TRBD1. V lost 6 bases, J lost 4 bases, and 4 bases stayed unmatched. The CDR3 loop spans 13 amino acids. From germline, CDR1 is SGHRS and CDR2 YFSETQ. The CDR3 DNA sequence: TGCGCCAGCACGGCGACAGGGTACAATGAGCAGTTCTTC. Amino acid sequence: CASTATGYNEQFF.

The chain joins TRBV20-1 to TRBJ1-2; 7 nucleotides line up with TRBD1. The ends lost 3 bases at V and 8 bases at J; junction bases unmatched: 9. The CDR3 has 13 amino acids. Germline lookup yields CDR1 DFQATT and CDR2 SNEGSKA (reference sequence). CDR3 sequence reads: CSARTGTVEGYTF. The CDR3 coding sequence is TGCAGTGCTAGGACCGGGACAGTAGAAGGCTACACCTTC.

This clonotype came up a few times. V gene TRBV18 combines with J gene TRBJ2-5; 7 bases align to TRBD1. CDR1 and CDR2 from the germline V gene are KGHSH and LQKENI. With 0 bases clipped from V and 3 bases from J, the junction kept 4 bases outside the gene matches. The CDR3 has 15 residues. The CDR3 DNA follows: TGTGCCAGCTCACCACCGGGACAGCGAGAAGAGACCCAGTACTTC. This translates into CASSPPGQREETQYF.

CDR3 sequence reads: CSARTITGLREKLFF. The CDR3 DNA reads TGCAGTGCTCGCACAATAACGGGACTGCGAGAAAAACTGTTTTTT. The V gene is TRBV20-1, the J gene TRBJ1-4; D is possibly TRBD1 (5 bases). The length of the CDR3 is 15 residues. The V end lost 5 bases, the J end lost 8 bases, and 21 bases lay between the germline ends. Germline loops: CDR1 DFQATT, CDR2 SNEGSKA (reference sequence).

This chain connects TRBV7-9 to TRBJ1-2, with TRBD1 as a possible D gene (5 bases). This CDR3 has 16 residues. V gave up 5 bases and J gave up 4 bases, with 20 bases separating them. Germline CDR1 is SEHNR and CDR2 is FQNEAQ (reference sequence). The CDR3 nucleotides are TGTGCCAGCAGCAACCTATCACCGGGACTTTTCTATGGCTACACCTTC. Protein: CASSNLSPGLFYGYTF.

The chain uses TRBV24-1 and TRBJ1-4, with TRBD1 matching over 8 bases. The CDR3 consists of 16 residues. From germline, CDR1 is KGHDR and CDR2 SFDVKD. V was clipped by 2 bases and J by 3 bases; unmatched bases: 4. Here the CDR3 reads CATSDSRTGSNEKLFF. The CDR3 bases are TGTGCCACCAGTGATTCGCGGACAGGGTCTAATGAAAAACTGTTTTTT.

This chain links TRBV9 with TRBJ2-1, with 10 bases identical to TRBD2. V trimming: 4 bases; J trimming: 9 bases; junction bases outside the gene matches: 16. Germline CDR1 reads SGDLS; CDR2 reads YYNGEE. This CDR3 is 17 amino acids long. The CDR3 region is CASSIKSGGVAKSEQFF. Written as DNA, the CDR3 is TGTGCCAGCAGCATCAAAAGCGGGGGGGTCGCGAAAAGTGAGCAGTTCTTC.

The CDR3 is CASRGGAGPFGNEQFF. CDR3 bases: TGTGCCAGCAGGGGTGGGGCGGGCCCTTTTGGGAATGAGCAGTTCTTC. The rearrangement uses TRBV2 and TRBJ2-1; either TRBD1 or TRBD2 may fit D (5 bases each). CDR1 and CDR2 (germline): SNHLY, FYNNEI. V was clipped by 6 bases and J by 7 bases, with 22 bases between them. The CDR3 covers 16 residues.

This clonotype has only a few counts. CDR3 in amino acids: CASSQDPYTQYF. In DNA form, the CDR3 reads TGTGCCAGCAGCCAAGATCCATATACGCAGTATTTT. J is TRBJ2-3 and V is TRBV14; D call uncertain. Germline V gene lookup returns CDR1 SGHDN and CDR2 FVKESK. Deletions cut 0 bases from V and 7 bases from J, with 5 bases between. The CDR3 covers 12 residues.

This clonotype was counted at least ten times. The chain recombines TRBV24-1 with TRBJ2-3; D is unresolved. CDR3 size: 14 residues. Looked up from germline, CDR1 is KGHDR and CDR2 is SFDVKD. Trimming pared 3 bases from V and 6 bases from J, leaving 12 bases between. CDR3 nucleotide sequence: TGTGCCACCAGTGATCCTTCGGCGGTGGATACGCAGTATTTT. Protein: CATSDPSAVDTQYF.

V usage is TRBV28 and J usage is TRBJ1-5, with unresolved D. V lost 6 bases and J 10 bases, leaving 10 bases between the germline ends. The CDR3 spans 11 residues. Germline CDR1 reads MDHEN; CDR2 reads SYDVKM. This CDR3 is CASSQPHPQHF. CDR3 bases: TGTGCCAGCAGCCAACCCCACCCCCAGCATTTT.

The chain employs TRBV29-1 and TRBJ1-2; D unclear. The V end lost 0 bases, the J end lost 7 bases, and 9 bases lay between the germline ends. Germline lookup yields CDR1 SQVTM and CDR2 ANQGSEA. CDR3 length equals 12 residues. The CDR3 DNA is TGCAGCGTTGAAGATGATCGGGGTGGCTACACCTTC. Its translation: CSVEDDRGGYTF.

The J gene is TRBJ2-1, the V gene TRBV29-1, with 10 bases aligning to TRBD2. With 5 bases clipped from V and 4 bases from J, the junction kept 5 bases outside the gene matches. The CDR3 is 14 residues long. CDR1 is SQVTM, CDR2 ANQGSEA, per germline. The CDR3 DNA reads as TGCAGCGTTTTCGGACTAGCGGAATACAATGAGCAGTTCTTC. Protein product: CSVFGLAEYNEQFF.